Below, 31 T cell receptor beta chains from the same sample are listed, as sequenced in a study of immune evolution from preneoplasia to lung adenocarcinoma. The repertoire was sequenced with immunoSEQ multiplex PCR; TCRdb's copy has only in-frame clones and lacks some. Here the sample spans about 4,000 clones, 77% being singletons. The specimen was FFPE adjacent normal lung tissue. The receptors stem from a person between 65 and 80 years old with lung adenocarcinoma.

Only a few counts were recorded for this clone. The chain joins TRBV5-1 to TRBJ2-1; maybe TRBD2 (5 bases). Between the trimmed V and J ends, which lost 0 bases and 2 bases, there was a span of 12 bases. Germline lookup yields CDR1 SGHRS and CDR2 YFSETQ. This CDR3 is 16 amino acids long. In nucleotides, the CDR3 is TGCGCCAGCAGCTTGGAGCCTCTAGCCCCCTACAATGAGCAGTTCTTC. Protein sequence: CASSLEPLAPYNEQFF.

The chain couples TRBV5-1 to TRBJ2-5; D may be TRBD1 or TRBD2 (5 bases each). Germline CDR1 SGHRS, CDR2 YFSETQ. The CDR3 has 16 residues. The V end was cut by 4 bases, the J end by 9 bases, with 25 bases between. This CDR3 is CASSIEPGRAPGAQYF. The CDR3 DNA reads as TGCGCCAGCAGCATAGAACCGGGACGGGCACCTGGGGCCCAGTACTTC.

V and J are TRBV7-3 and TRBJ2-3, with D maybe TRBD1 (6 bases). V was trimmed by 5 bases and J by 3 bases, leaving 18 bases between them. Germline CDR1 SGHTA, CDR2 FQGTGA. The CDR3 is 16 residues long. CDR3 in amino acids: CASSEGHFLGTDTQYF. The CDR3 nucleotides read TGTGCCAGCAGCGAGGGACATTTCTTAGGAACAGATACGCAGTATTTT.

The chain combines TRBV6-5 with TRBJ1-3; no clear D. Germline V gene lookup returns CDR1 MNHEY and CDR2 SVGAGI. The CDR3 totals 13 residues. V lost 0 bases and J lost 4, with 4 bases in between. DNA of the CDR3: TGTGCCAGCAGTTACTCAGTGGGAAACACCATATATTTT. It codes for CASSYSVGNTIYF.

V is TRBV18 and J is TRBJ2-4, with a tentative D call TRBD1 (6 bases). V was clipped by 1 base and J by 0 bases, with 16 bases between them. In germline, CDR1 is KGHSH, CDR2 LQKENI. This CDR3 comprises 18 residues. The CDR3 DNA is TGTGCCAGCTCACCACTTCCAGGGGCCAGTCTAGCCAAAAACATTCAGTACTTC. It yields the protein CASSPLPGASLAKNIQYF. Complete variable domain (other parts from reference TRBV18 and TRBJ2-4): NAGVMQNPRHLVRRRGQEARLRCSPMKGHSHVYWYRQLPEEGLKFMVYLQKENIIDESGMPKERFSAEFPKEGPSILRIQQVVRGDSAAYFCASSPLPGASLAKNIQYFGAGTRLSVL.

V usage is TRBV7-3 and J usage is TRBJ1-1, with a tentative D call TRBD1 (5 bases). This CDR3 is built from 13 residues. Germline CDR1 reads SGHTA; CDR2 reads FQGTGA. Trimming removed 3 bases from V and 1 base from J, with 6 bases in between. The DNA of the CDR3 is TGTGCCAGCAGCTTCGGGGGGAACACTGAAGCTTTCTTT. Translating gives CASSFGGNTEAFF.

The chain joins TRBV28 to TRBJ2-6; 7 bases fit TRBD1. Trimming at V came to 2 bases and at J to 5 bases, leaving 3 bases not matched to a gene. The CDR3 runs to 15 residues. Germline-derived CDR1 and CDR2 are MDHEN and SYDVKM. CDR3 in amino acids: CASSLRQGWANVLTF. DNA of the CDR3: TGTGCCAGCAGTTTACGACAGGGCTGGGCCAACGTCCTGACTTTC.

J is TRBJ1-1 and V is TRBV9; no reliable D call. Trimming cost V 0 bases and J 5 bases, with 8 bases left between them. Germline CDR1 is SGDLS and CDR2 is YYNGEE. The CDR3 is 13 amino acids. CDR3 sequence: CASSVGGLTEAFF. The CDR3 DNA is TGTGCCAGCAGCGTAGGAGGGCTAACTGAAGCTTTCTTT.

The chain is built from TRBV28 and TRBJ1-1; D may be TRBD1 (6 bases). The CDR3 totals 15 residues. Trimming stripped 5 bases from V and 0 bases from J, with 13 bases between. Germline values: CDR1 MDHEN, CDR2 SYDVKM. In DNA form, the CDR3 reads TGTGCCAGCAGTCCCCCGGGGGGCATGAACACTGAAGCTTTCTTT. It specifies CASSPPGGMNTEAFF.

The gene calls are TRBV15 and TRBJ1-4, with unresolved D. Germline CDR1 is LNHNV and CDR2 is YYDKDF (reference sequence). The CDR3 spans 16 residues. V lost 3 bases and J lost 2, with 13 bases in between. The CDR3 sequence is CATSRDVTRTNEKLFF. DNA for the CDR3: TGTGCCACCAGCAGGGATGTGACTAGGACTAATGAAAAACTGTTTTTT.

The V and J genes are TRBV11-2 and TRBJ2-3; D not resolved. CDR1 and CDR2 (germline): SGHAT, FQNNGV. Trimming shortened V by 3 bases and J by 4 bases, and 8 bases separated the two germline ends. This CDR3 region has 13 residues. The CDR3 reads CASSFELSDTQYF. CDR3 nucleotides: TGTGCCAGCAGCTTCGAACTTTCAGATACGCAGTATTTT.

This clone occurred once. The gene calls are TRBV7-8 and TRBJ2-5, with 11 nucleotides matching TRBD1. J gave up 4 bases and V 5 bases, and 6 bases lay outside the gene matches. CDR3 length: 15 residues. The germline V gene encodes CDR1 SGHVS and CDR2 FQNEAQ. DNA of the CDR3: TGTGCCAGCAGCCCGGGGACAGGGGGGCCAGAGACCCAGTACTTC. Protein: CASSPGTGGPETQYF.

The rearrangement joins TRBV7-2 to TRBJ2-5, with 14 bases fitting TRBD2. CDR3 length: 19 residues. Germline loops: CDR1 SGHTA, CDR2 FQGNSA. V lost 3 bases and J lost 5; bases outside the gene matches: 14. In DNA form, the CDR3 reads TGTGCCAGCAGCTTGGGCCTGGGACTAGCGGGGGCTACCCGGGAGACCCAGTACTTC. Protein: CASSLGLGLAGATRETQYF.

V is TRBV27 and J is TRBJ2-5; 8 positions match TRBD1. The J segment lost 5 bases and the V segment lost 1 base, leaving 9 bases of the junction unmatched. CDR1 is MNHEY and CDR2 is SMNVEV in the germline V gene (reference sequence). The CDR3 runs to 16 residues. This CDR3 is CASSLYAGGGAETQYF. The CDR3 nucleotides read TGTGCCAGCAGTTTATATGCAGGGGGCGGGGCCGAGACCCAGTACTTC.

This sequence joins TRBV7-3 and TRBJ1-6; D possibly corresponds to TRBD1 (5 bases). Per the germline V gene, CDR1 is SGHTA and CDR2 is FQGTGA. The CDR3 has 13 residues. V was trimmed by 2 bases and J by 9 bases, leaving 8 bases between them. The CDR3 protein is CASSLGAGSPLHF. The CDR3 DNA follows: TGTGCCAGCAGCTTAGGGGCAGGTTCACCCCTCCACTTT.

CDR3 residues: CASGEGTLPQETQYF. The CDR3 coding sequence is TGTGCCAGCGGAGAAGGGACTCTCCCTCAAGAGACCCAGTACTTC. The rearrangement links TRBV7-8 to TRBJ2-5, with D tentatively TRBD2 (6 bases). Trimming took 8 bases from V and 2 from J, leaving 18 bases between them. Germline lookup yields CDR1 SGHVS and CDR2 FQNEAQ. The CDR3 is 15 amino acids.

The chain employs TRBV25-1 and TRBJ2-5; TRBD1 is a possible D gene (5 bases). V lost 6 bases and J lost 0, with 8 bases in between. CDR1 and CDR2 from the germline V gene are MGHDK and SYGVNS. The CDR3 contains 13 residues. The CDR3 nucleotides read TGTGCCAGCAGCAGACAGTACCAAGAGACCCAGTACTTC. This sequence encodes CASSRQYQETQYF.

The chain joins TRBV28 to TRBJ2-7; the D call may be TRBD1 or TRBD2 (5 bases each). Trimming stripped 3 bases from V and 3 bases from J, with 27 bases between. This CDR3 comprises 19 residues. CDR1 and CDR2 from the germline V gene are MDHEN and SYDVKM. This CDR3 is CASSFTGLGGTGGFYEQYF. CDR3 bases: TGTGCCAGCAGTTTCACCGGGCTTGGTGGGACGGGTGGGTTCTACGAGCAGTACTTC.

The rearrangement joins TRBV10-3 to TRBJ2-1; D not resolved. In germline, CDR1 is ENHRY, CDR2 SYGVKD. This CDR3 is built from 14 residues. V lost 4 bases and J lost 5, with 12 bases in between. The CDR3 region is CAISGWSSDNEQFF. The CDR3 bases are TGTGCCATCAGTGGTTGGTCGAGTGACAATGAGCAGTTCTTC.

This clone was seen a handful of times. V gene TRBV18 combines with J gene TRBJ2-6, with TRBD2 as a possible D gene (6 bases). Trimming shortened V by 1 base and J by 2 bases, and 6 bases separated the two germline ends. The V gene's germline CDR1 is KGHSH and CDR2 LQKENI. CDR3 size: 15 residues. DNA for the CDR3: TGTGCCAGCTCACCACGGGAGGCTGGGGCCAACGTCCTGACTTTC. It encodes CASSPREAGANVLTF.

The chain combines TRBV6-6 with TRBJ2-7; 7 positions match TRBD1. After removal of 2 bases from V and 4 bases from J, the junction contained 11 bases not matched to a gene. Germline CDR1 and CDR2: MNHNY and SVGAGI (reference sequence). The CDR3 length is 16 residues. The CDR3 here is CASSYLRQGVRYEQYF. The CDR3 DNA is TGTGCCAGCAGTTACCTCCGGCAGGGGGTTAGGTACGAGCAGTACTTC.

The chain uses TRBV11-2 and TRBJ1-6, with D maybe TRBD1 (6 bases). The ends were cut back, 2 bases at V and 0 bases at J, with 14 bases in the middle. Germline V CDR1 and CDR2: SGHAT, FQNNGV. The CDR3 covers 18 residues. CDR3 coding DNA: TGTGCCAGCAGCTTAAGGATAGGGGGGAGCTCCTATAATTCACCCCTCCACTTT. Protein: CASSLRIGGSSYNSPLHF.

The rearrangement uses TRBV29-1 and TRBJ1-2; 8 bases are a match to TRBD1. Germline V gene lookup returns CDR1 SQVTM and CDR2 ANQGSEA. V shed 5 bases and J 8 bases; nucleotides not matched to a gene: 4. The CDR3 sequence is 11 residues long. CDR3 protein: CSVWTGTGYTF. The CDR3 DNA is TGCAGCGTTTGGACAGGGACCGGCTACACCTTC. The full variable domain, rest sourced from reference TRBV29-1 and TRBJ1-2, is SAVISQKPSRDICQRGTSLTIQCQVDSQVTMMFWYRQQPGQSLTLIATANQGSEATYESGFVIDKFPISRPNLTFSTLTVSNMSPEDSSIYLCSVWTGTGYTFGSGTRLTVV.

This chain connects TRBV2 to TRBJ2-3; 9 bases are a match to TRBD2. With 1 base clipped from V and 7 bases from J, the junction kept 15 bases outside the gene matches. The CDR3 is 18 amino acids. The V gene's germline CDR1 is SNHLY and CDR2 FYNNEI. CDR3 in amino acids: CASSEGSLRGRAVYTQYF. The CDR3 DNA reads TGTGCCAGCAGTGAAGGCTCTTTGCGCGGGAGGGCCGTGTATACGCAGTATTTT.

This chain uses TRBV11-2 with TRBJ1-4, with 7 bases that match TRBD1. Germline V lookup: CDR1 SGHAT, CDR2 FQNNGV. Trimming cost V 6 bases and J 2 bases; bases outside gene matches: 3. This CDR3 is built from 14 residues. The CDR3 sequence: CASSLGQTNEKLFF. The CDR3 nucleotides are TGTGCCAGCAGTTTGGGACAGACTAATGAAAAACTGTTTTTT.

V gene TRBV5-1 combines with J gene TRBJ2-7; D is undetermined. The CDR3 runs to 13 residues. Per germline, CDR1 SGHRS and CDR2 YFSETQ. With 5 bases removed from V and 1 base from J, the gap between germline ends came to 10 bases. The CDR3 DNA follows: TGCGCCAGCAGGCAGGTCCAGTCCTACGAGCAGTACTTC. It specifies CASRQVQSYEQYF.

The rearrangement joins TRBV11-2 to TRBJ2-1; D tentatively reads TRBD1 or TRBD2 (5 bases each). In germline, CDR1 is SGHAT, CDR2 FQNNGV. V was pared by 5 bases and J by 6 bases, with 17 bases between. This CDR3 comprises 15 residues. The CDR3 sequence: CASSPAPNGGNEQFF. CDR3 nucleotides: TGTGCCAGCAGCCCCGCCCCTAATGGGGGCAATGAGCAGTTCTTC.

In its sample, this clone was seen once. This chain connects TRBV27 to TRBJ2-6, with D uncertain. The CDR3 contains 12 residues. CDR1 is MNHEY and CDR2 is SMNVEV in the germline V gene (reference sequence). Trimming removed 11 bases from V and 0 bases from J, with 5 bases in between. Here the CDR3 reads CASTSGANVLTF. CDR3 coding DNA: TGTGCCTCCACCTCTGGGGCCAACGTCCTGACTTTC.

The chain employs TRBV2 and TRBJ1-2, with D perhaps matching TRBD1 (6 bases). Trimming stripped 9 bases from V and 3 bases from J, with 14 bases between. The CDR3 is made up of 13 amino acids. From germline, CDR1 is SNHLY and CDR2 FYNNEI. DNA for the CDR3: TGTGCCAGTCGACAGGCCACTGACTATGGCTACACCTTC. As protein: CASRQATDYGYTF.

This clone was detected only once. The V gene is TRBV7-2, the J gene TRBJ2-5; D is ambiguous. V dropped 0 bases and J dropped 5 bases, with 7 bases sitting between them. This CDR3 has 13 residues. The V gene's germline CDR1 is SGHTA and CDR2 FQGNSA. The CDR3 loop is CASSLARSETQYF. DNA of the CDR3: TGTGCCAGCAGCTTAGCCAGGTCGGAGACCCAGTACTTC.

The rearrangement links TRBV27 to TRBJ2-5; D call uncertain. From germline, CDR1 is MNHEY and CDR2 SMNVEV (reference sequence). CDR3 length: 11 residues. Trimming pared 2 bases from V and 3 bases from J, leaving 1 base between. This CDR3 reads CASSLKETQYF. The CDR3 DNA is TGTGCCAGCAGTTTAAAAGAGACCCAGTACTTC.